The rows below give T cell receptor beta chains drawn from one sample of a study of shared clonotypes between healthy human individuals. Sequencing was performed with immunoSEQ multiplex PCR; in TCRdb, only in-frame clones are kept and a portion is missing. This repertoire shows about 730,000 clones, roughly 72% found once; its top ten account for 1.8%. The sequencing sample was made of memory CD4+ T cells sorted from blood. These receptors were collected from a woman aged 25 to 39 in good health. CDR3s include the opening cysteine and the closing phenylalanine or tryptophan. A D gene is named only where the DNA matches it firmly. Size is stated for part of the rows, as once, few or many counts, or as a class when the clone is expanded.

DNA: TGCGCCACCTGGACAGGGGCCTACGAGCAGTACTTC
CDR3: CATWTGAYEQYF
J: TRBJ2-7
D: TRBD1
size: .
V: TRBV23-1

DNA: TGTGCCAGCAGTTACGGACAGGGCGTAGGGACTAATGAAAAACTGTTTTTT
CDR3: CASSYGQGVGTNEKLFF
J: TRBJ1-4
D: TRBD1
size: .
V: TRBV28

DNA: TGTGCCAGTAAGGAGAACGGCGGGTCGAAGGCCTATGAGCAGTTCTTC
CDR3: CASKENGGSKAYEQFF
J: TRBJ2-1
D: .
size: .
V: TRBV19

DNA: TGTGCCACAAAGGACCCACGAGACGAAAAACTGTTTTTT
CDR3: CATKDPRDEKLFF
J: TRBJ1-4
D: .
size: .
V: TRBV28

DNA: TGCGCCAGCAGCCTCCAATTCCAAGAGACCCAGTACTTC
CDR3: CASSLQFQETQYF
J: TRBJ2-5
D: .
size: .
V: TRBV5-1

DNA: TGCGCCAGCAGCCCCGAGACTAGCGGGAGGTCCTACGAGCAGTACTTC
CDR3: CASSPETSGRSYEQYF
J: TRBJ2-7
D: TRBD2
size: .
V: TRBV5-1

DNA: TGTGCCAGCAGCTTAAGGGAGGCGGCGTGGTACGAGCAGTACTTC
CDR3: CASSLREAAWYEQYF
J: TRBJ2-7
D: .
size: .
V: TRBV4-2

DNA: TGTGCCAGCAGCGCCAGGGGGCTCTCAGATACGCAGTATTTT
CDR3: CASSARGLSDTQYF
J: TRBJ2-3
D: TRBD1
size: .
V: TRBV9

DNA: TGTGCCAGCAGCTTAGTCGGGAGGGACGAGCAGTACTTC
CDR3: CASSLVGRDEQYF
J: TRBJ2-7
D: TRBD2
size: .
V: TRBV11-2

DNA: TGTGCCATCAGTGAGTCGAATGAAAAACTGTTTTTT
CDR3: CAISESNEKLFF
J: TRBJ1-4
D: .
size: few
V: TRBV10-3

DNA: TGTGCCAGCAGTAGCGAGAGCTCCTACAATGAGCAGTTCTTC
CDR3: CASSSESSYNEQFF
J: TRBJ2-1
D: .
size: .
V: TRBV2

DNA: TGCGCCAGCAGCTTGGGGTCTGAGGGGGCCAACGTCCTGACTTTC
CDR3: CASSLGSEGANVLTF
J: TRBJ2-6
D: .
size: few
V: TRBV5-1

DNA: TGTGCCAGCAGTTACCCTCCGGGACAGGGTGGAAACACCATATATTTT
CDR3: CASSYPPGQGGNTIYF
J: TRBJ1-3
D: TRBD1
size: .
V: TRBV6-6